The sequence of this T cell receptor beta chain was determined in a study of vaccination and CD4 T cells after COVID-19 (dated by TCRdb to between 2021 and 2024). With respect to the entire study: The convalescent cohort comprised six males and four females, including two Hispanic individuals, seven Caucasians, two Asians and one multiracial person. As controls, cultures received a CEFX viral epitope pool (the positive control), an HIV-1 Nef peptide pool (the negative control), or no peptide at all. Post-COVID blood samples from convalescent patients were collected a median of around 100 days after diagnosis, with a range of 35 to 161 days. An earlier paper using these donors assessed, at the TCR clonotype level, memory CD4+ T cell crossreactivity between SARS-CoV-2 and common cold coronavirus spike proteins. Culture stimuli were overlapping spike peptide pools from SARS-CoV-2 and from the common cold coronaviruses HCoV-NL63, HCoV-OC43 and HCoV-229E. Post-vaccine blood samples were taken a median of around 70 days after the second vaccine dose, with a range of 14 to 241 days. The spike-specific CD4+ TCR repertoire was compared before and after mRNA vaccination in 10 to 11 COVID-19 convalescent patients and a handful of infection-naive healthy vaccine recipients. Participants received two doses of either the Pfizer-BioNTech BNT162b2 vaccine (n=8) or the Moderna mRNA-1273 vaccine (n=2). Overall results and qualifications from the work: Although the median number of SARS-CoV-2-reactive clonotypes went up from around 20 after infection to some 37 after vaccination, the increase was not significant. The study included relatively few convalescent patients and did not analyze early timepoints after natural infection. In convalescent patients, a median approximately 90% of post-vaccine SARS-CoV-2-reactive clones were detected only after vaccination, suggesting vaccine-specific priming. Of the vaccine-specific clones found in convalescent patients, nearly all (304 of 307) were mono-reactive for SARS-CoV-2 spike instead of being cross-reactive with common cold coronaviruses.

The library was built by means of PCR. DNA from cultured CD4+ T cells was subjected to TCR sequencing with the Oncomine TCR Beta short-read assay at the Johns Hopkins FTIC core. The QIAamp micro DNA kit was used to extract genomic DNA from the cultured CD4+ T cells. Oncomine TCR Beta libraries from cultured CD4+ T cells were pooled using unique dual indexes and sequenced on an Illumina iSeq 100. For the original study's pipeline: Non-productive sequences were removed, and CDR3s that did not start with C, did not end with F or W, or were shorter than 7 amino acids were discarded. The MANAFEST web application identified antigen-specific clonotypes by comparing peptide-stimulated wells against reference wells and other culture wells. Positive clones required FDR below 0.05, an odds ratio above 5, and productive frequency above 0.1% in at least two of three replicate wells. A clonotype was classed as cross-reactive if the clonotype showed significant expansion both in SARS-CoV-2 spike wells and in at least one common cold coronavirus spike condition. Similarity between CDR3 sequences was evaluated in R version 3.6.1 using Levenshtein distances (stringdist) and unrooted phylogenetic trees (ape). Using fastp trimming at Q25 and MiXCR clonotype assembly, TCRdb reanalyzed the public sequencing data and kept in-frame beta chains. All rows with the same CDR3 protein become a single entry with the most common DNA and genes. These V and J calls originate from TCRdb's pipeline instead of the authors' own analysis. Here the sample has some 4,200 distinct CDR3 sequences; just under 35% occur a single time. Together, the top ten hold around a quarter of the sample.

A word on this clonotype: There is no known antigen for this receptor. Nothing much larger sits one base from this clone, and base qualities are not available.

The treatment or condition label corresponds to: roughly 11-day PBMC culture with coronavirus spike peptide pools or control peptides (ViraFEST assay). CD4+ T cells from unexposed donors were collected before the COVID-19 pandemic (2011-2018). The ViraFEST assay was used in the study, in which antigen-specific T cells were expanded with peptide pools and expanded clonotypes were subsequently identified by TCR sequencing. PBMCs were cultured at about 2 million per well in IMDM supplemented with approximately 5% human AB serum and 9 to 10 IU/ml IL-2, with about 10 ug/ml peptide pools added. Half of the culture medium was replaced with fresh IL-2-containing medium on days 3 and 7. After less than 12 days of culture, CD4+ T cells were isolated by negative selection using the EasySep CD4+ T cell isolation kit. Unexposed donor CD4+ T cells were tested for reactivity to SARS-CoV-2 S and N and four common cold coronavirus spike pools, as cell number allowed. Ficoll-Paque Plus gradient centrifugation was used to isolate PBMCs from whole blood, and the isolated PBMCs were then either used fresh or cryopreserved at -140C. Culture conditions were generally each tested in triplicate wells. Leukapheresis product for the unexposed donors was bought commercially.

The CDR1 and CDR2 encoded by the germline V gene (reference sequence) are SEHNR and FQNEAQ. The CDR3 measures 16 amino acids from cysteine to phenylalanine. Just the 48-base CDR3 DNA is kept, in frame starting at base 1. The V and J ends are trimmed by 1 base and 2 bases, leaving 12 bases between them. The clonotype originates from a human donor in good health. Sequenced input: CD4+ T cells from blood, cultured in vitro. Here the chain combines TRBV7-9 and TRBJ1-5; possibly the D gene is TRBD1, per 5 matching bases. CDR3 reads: CASSLGPRDGNQPQHF. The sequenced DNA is TGTGCCAGCAGCTTAGGTCCCAGGGATGGCAATCAGCCCCAGCATTTT.